This TCR beta chain was identified during a study of graft-versus-host responses after intestinal transplantation. About the research overall: Transplants were multivisceral, liver-intestinal, or isolated intestinal.

TCRdb keeps only in-frame clones here, not all; method: immunoSEQ multiplex PCR. The sample records 40,000 or so clones, 93% being singletons. Turning to this clone: What it binds is unknown.

The germline V gene has CDR1 SGDLS and CDR2 YYNGEE. V was shortened by 0 bases and J by 6 bases, with 20 bases between the two germline ends. The CDR3 is 17 amino acids. This rearrangement joins TRBV9 to TRBJ2-3, with D possibly TRBD1 on 5 matching bases. The sequence derives from a human donor who was the organ donor for an intestinal transplant. This sample comprised unstimulated CD8+ T cells sorted from spleen or lymph node cells, obtained before transplant. CDR3: CASSVGNRWRDGDTQYF. The CDR3 region has the DNA TGTGCCAGCAGCGTAGGTAACAGGTGGCGAGATGGTGATACGCAGTATTTT.